The clone carrying this T cell receptor beta chain showed up many times. Its antigen is not identified. The data belong to a study of regulatory T cells in long-lasting Graves disease. CDR3 length: 14 amino acids. V gave up 6 bases and J gave up 7 bases, with 18 bases separating them. Construction of TCR beta libraries relied on iRepertoire HTBI primers and on Arm-PCR targeting CDR3 regions. TCRdb ran MiXCR on the multiplex PCR reads and lists one entry per CDR3 protein. The sample holds approximately 350,000 distinct CDR3 sequences, 12% seen once. The study, taken as a whole, reports: When disease was persistent, TRBV28, TRBJ1-2 and TRBJ2-5 were the favored segments.

The time point: newly diagnosed GD, antithyroid drugs for less than 3 months. After RNA was extracted from PBMCs, the TCR library was made from it. The sample was also reused in another study, on T cells in Graves' hyperthyroidism and ophthalmopathy.

This chain uses TRBV12-3 or TRBV12-4 with TRBJ1-1; D possibly corresponds to TRBD1 (5 bases). The sequence was collected from a woman under 30 with Graves disease. The sequencing here drew on peripheral blood mononuclear cells (PBMCs), taken at new diagnosis, from a patient treated with antithyroid drugs. As DNA, the CDR3 is TGTGCCAGCAGGCCCTGGGGCAGAATAAATGAAGCTTTCTTT. It codes for CASRPWGRINEAFF.